Listed below are T cell receptor beta chains from one sample, sequenced in a study of CD8 T cells in ankylosing spondylitis. TCRdb analysed the 5' RACE reads with MiXCR anew, one entry per CDR3 protein. The repertoire holds 150,000 to 200,000 distinct CDR3 sequences, 10% to 15% seen once, with roughly 11% in the top ten. The sample was blood, either unsorted or a sorted T cell fraction (not recorded which). These receptors came from a female donor with ankylosing spondylitis or in good health (not recorded which). Each CDR3 is given with its conserved first and last residue. The order of the fields is D gene, clone size, J gene, V gene, CDR3 protein, CDR3 DNA. The D gene is left open where the match is weak. Clone sizes are given selectively: once, few, many, or a class where the clone is expanded.

>.|many|TRBJ2-1|TRBV20-1
CSASSGGWNEQFF
TGCAGTGCTAGCTCAGGGGGGTGGAATGAGCAGTTCTTC
>TRBD2|.|TRBJ2-3|TRBV6-1
CASRTSPSGWTDTQYF
TGTGCCAGCAGGACAAGCCCTAGCGGGTGGACAGATACGCAGTATTTT
>.|.|TRBJ2-5|TRBV29-1
CSVPLQRGTQYF
TGCAGCGTTCCCCTGCAGCGAGGTACCCAGTACTTC
>TRBD1|many|TRBJ2-7|TRBV6-2/TRBV6-3
CASSSGQGREQYF
TGTGCCAGCAGTTCAGGACAGGGGCGGGAGCAGTACTTC
>TRBD1|.|TRBJ2-7|TRBV18
CASSPLVSGTGSYEQYF
TGTGCCAGCTCCCCCCTAGTATCTGGGACAGGCTCCTACGAGCAGTACTTC
>TRBD1|many|TRBJ1-1|TRBV20-1
CSASETGRNTEAFF
TGCAGTGCTAGCGAGACAGGGAGGAACACTGAAGCTTTCTTT
>.|few|TRBJ2-7|TRBV12-3/TRBV12-4
CASSPDPGNYEQYF
TGTGCCAGCAGCCCGGACCCGGGCAACTACGAGCAGTACTTC
>.|.|TRBJ1-2|TRBV24-1
CATSDLRRNYGYTF
TGTGCCACCAGTGATTTGCGACGGAACTATGGCTACACCTTC
>TRBD2|many|TRBJ2-1|TRBV27
CASSSRRSGRYNEQFF
TGTGCCAGCAGTTCACGACGTAGCGGGAGATACAATGAGCAGTTCTTC
>.|many|TRBJ2-5|TRBV11-1
CASSLPQVTTVKTQYF
TGTGCCAGCAGCTTACCTCAAGTAACCACTGTCAAGACCCAGTACTTC
>TRBD1|many|TRBJ1-1|TRBV20-1
CSATGTGGWMNTEAFF
TGCAGTGCTACGGGTACAGGGGGGTGGATGAACACTGAAGCTTTCTTT
>.|.|TRBJ1-6|TRBV11-2
CSSSPRSYNSPLHF
TGTTCCAGCAGCCCGCGGTCCTATAATTCACCCCTCCACTTT
>.|many|TRBJ2-7|TRBV6-2/TRBV6-3
CASSSPSRREQYF
TGTGCCAGCAGTTCTCCTAGCAGACGGGAGCAGTACTTC
>TRBD1|.|TRBJ2-7|TRBV28
CASSLDVGGAYEQYF
TGTGCCAGCAGTTTGGATGTAGGGGGCGCTTACGAGCAGTACTTC
>TRBD2|.|TRBJ2-7|TRBV4-2
CASSRAALGSSGSYEQYF
TGTGCCAGCAGCCGGGCAGCCCTCGGAAGTAGCGGGAGTTACGAGCAGTACTTC
>.|many|TRBJ1-2|TRBV3-1
CASSQDPRVGYTF
TGTGCCAGCAGCCAAGATCCCCGCGTGGGCTACACCTTC
>.|many|TRBJ1-6|TRBV4-3
CASSQEGRNSPLHF
TGCGCCAGCAGCCAAGAGGGCCGTAATTCACCCCTCCACTTT
>TRBD1|few|TRBJ2-7|TRBV6-5
CASSYLKPTGTGTYEQYF
TGTGCCAGCAGTTACCTGAAACCTACCGGGACAGGGACCTACGAGCAGTACTTC
>.|many|TRBJ1-5|TRBV20-1
CSAPVGGGQPQHF
TGCAGTGCCCCCGTGGGGGGTGGCCAGCCCCAGCATTTT
>TRBD1|many|TRBJ1-6|TRBV4-1
CASSPTLLTGLHSPLHF
TGCGCCAGCAGCCCCACCCTCCTGACAGGGCTGCATTCACCCCTCCACTTT
>TRBD1|few|TRBJ2-7|TRBV7-2
CASSFGQAHYEQYF
TGTGCCAGCAGCTTTGGACAGGCCCACTACGAGCAGTACTTC
>.|many|TRBJ2-1|TRBV20-1
CSARADGYGRNEQFF
TGCAGTGCTAGAGCGGATGGTTATGGGAGGAATGAGCAGTTCTTC
>.|few|TRBJ1-2|TRBV12-3/TRBV12-4
CASNPRGERGYTF
TGTGCCAGCAACCCTAGGGGGGAAAGGGGCTACACCTTC
>TRBD1|many|TRBJ1-2|TRBV27
CASSTGGWGGYTF
TGTGCCAGCAGTACAGGGGGCTGGGGTGGCTACACCTTC
>.|many|TRBJ1-5|TRBV7-9
CASSKIAGQPQHF
TGTGCCAGCAGCAAAATCGCGGGTCAGCCCCAGCATTTT
>TRBD1|many|TRBJ2-3|TRBV28
CASRWGQGADTQYF
TGTGCCAGCAGATGGGGACAGGGAGCAGATACGCAGTATTTT
>TRBD1|.|TRBJ2-1|TRBV5-1
CASSFRDRVEGEQFF
TGCGCCAGCAGCTTTAGGGACAGGGTAGAGGGGGAGCAGTTCTTC
>TRBD1|many|TRBJ2-7|TRBV11-1
CASSLKWSTGTGIYEQYF
TGTGCCAGCAGCTTAAAGTGGAGTACCGGGACAGGAATCTACGAGCAGTACTTC
>.|few|TRBJ2-1|TRBV12-3/TRBV12-4
CASSAGTLTYNEQFF
TGTGCCAGCTCGGCCGGGACGTTGACCTACAATGAGCAGTTCTTC
>.|many|TRBJ1-1|TRBV12-3/TRBV12-4
CASSSGHLNTEAFF
TGTGCCAGCAGTTCGGGTCACCTGAACACTGAAGCTTTCTTT
>.|many|TRBJ1-5|TRBV20-1
CSASRRVENQPQHF
TGCAGTGCTAGTAGGAGGGTAGAGAATCAGCCCCAGCATTTT
>.|.|TRBJ1-3|TRBV7-9
CASSSYVGRRSGNTIYF
TGTGCCAGCAGCTCATACGTCGGCCGCCGCTCTGGAAACACCATATATTTT
>.|many|TRBJ2-3|TRBV12-3/TRBV12-4
CASSSLDTQYF
TGTGCCAGCAGTTCATTGGATACGCAGTATTTT
>.|many|TRBJ1-1|TRBV29-1
CSVALGETEAFF
TGCAGCGTTGCCCTAGGAGAGACTGAAGCTTTCTTT
>.|.|TRBJ2-1|TRBV12-3/TRBV12-4
CATQGGGGSYNEQFF
TGTGCCACCCAGGGGGGAGGAGGCTCCTACAATGAGCAGTTCTTC
>.|few|TRBJ1-5|TRBV12-3/TRBV12-4
CASTPGGGMEGEPQHF
TGTGCCAGCACCCCCGGGGGGGGGATGGAAGGAGAGCCCCAGCATTTT
>.|many|TRBJ2-3|TRBV6-1
CASSSRLTSTDTQYF
TGTGCCAGCAGCAGTAGACTGACCAGCACAGATACGCAGTATTTT
>.|many|TRBJ1-1|TRBV28
CASSLVIVGGMNTEAFF
TGTGCCAGCAGTTTAGTTATAGTCGGGGGAATGAACACTGAAGCTTTCTTT
>.|many|TRBJ2-1|TRBV6-5
CASSYDNPVRDEQFF
TGTGCCAGCAGTTACGACAACCCCGTTCGCGATGAGCAGTTCTTC
>.|many|TRBJ2-1|TRBV20-1
CSASGSEQFF
TGCAGTGCTAGCGGGAGTGAGCAGTTCTTC
>.|many|TRBJ1-1|TRBV5-1
CASSLATGPNTEAFF
TGCGCCAGCAGCTTGGCCACGGGACCTAACACTGAAGCTTTCTTT
>.|.|TRBJ1-5|TRBV12-3/TRBV12-4
CASSLGGYTDTQHF
TGTGCCAGCAGTTTGGGGGGCTACACAGATACGCAGCATTTT
>.|many|TRBJ1-1|TRBV12-3/TRBV12-4
CASTHPGTIPFF
TGTGCCAGCACCCACCCCGGGACGATCCCTTTCTTT
>TRBD1|many|TRBJ2-3|TRBV29-1
CSVQGQTTDTQYF
TGCAGCGTCCAGGGACAGACAACAGATACGCAGTATTTT
>TRBD1|many|TRBJ1-4|TRBV5-5
CASSQTGATNEKLFF
TGTGCCAGCAGCCAAACAGGGGCAACTAATGAAAAACTGTTTTTT
>TRBD1|many|TRBJ2-3|TRBV20-1
CSQRGLGTDTQYF
TGCAGTCAAAGGGGGCTCGGCACAGATACGCAGTATTTT
>.|many|TRBJ2-2|TRBV6-1
CASSLDTTGELFF
TGTGCCAGCAGTCTGGACACGACCGGGGAGCTGTTTTTT
>.|.|TRBJ2-5|TRBV12-3/TRBV12-4
CASKVAGMETQYF
TGTGCCAGCAAGGTGGCAGGGATGGAGACCCAGTACTTC
>.|many|TRBJ1-4|TRBV20-1
CSAREWATNEKLFF
TGCAGTGCTAGGGAGTGGGCAACTAATGAAAAACTGTTTTTT
>.|few|TRBJ2-1|TRBV12-3/TRBV12-4
CASSLGLGGYNEQFF
TGTGCCAGCAGTTTAGGGCTAGGGGGTTACAATGAGCAGTTCTTC
>.|.|TRBJ2-3|TRBV3-1
CARSPRGDTQYF
TGTGCCCGCAGCCCGCGGGGAGATACGCAGTATTTT
>TRBD2|many|TRBJ2-4|TRBV9
CASSESSGSKNIQYF
TGTGCCAGCAGCGAATCTAGCGGATCGAAAAACATTCAGTACTTC
>TRBD1|few|TRBJ1-5|TRBV5-5
CASSLTPGQVMVQPQHF
TGTGCCAGCAGTCTCACTCCGGGACAGGTTATGGTTCAGCCCCAGCATTTT
>.|many|TRBJ2-2|TRBV5-5
CASSLPRATGELFF
TGTGCCAGCAGCCTACCCAGGGCCACCGGGGAGCTGTTTTTT
>.|many|TRBJ2-1|TRBV20-1
CSASPDLGYNEQFF
TGCAGTGCTAGCCCGGACTTGGGCTACAATGAGCAGTTCTTC
>TRBD2|many|TRBJ2-7|TRBV20-1
CSAEGSGVSYEQYF
TGCAGTGCCGAGGGTAGCGGGGTCTCCTACGAGCAGTACTTC
>.|few|TRBJ1-5|TRBV2
CASRNAADQPQHF
TGTGCCAGCAGGAACGCGGCGGATCAGCCCCAGCATTTT